A single sample is the source of the 17 T cell receptor beta chains below, sequenced in a study of blood T cell repertoires in COVID-19. The assay was immunoSEQ multiplex PCR, and TCRdb's table has in-frame clones only and misses some. The data show some 60,000 clones, around nine tenths seen once. Sequenced input: peripheral blood. These receptors were taken from a man in his sixties or seventies with acute or convalescent COVID-19.

The chain is built from TRBV24-1 and TRBJ2-3, with TRBD1 matching over 7 bases. The CDR3 length is 15 residues. The germline V gene has CDR1 KGHDR and CDR2 SFDVKD. The ends lost 3 bases at V and 4 bases at J; junction bases unmatched: 6. The CDR3 region is CATSDQGEIADTQYF. The CDR3, as DNA: TGTGCCACCAGTGATCAGGGGGAAATCGCAGATACGCAGTATTTT.

The rearrangement uses TRBV5-6 and TRBJ2-7, with 7 bases aligning to TRBD2. V shed 6 bases and J 3 bases; nucleotides not matched to a gene: 6. Germline CDR1 is SGHDT and CDR2 is YYEEEE. The CDR3 totals 13 residues. CDR3 sequence (DNA): TGTGCCAGCAACCGAGCGGGACTCTACGAGCAGTACTTC. Protein: CASNRAGLYEQYF.

This chain connects TRBV7-8 to TRBJ2-1, with TRBD1 matching 10 bases. Germline CDR1 SGHVS, CDR2 FQNEAQ. After removal of 3 bases from V and 5 bases from J, the junction contained 4 bases not matched to a gene. The CDR3 is made up of 15 amino acids. CDR3 sequence: CASSLGQGSHNEQFF. CDR3 DNA sequence: TGTGCCAGCAGCTTGGGACAGGGGTCCCACAATGAGCAGTTCTTC.

The chain recombines TRBV3-1 (or the pseudogene TRBV3-2) with TRBJ2-7, with D possibly TRBD1 on 5 matching bases. The CDR3 runs to 14 residues. Trimming stripped 4 bases from V and 0 bases from J, with 10 bases between. The germline V gene has CDR1 LGHDT and CDR2 YNNKEL (reference sequence). Here the CDR3 reads CASSRQGYSYEQYF. In DNA form, the CDR3 reads TGTGCCAGCAGCCGTCAGGGATACTCCTACGAGCAGTACTTC.

This clone was found a few times. The chain links TRBV29-1 to TRBJ1-2; TRBD1 matches 9 bases. V shed 6 bases, J shed 7 bases, and the junction held 12 bases outside the gene matches. The CDR3 is made up of 14 amino acids. Per the germline V gene, CDR1 is SQVTM and CDR2 is ANQGSEA. The CDR3 is CSVLPDRGTPGYTF. CDR3 sequence (DNA): TGCAGCGTCCTCCCGGACAGGGGAACGCCTGGCTACACCTTC.

V gene TRBV9 combines with J gene TRBJ2-3, with D uncertain. This CDR3 is 13 amino acids long. CDR1 and CDR2 (germline): SGDLS, YYNGEE. Between the trimmed V and J ends, which lost 4 bases and 2 bases, there was a span of 8 bases. The DNA of the CDR3 is TGTGCCAGCAGCTCCCTTTCCACAGATACGCAGTATTTT. This codes for CASSSLSTDTQYF.

This rearrangement joins TRBV18 to TRBJ1-1, with a possible D match to TRBD1 (5 bases). V shed 1 base and J shed 5 bases, with 11 bases lying between them. The CDR3 runs 14 residues. Germline lookup yields CDR1 KGHSH and CDR2 LQKENI. CDR3 bases: TGTGCCAGCTCACCACAGGGGAAACGGACTGAAGCTTTCTTT. Translating it yields CASSPQGKRTEAFF.

The chain's CDR3 is CASRGTGGSKVQFF. CDR3 bases: TGTGCCAGTAGGGGGACAGGGGGTTCTAAGGTGCAGTTCTTC. The J gene is TRBJ2-1, the V gene TRBV27; 11 nucleotides agree with TRBD1. This CDR3 has 14 residues. V lost 9 bases and J lost 12; bases outside the gene matches: 13. CDR1 is MNHEY and CDR2 is SMNVEV in the germline V gene (reference sequence).

This clone was seen once. The chain is built from TRBV7-9 and TRBJ2-2; possibly TRBD1 for D (6 bases). The CDR3 has 14 residues. V was shortened by 8 bases and J by 3 bases, with 13 bases between the two germline ends. The germline gives CDR1 SEHNR, CDR2 FQNEAQ (reference sequence). CDR3 nucleotide sequence: TGTGCCAGCCATGGGGGCAGGGACACCGGGGAGCTGTTTTTT. Encoded protein: CASHGGRDTGELFF.

This clone was seen a single time. The chain links TRBV5-1 to TRBJ1-1, with D tentatively TRBD1 (6 bases). V gave up 1 base and J gave up 6 bases, with 13 bases separating them. The CDR3 is made up of 14 amino acids. CDR1 and CDR2 from the germline V gene are SGHRS and YFSETQ. The CDR3, as DNA: TGCGCCAGCAGCTTGTCAGGGGCTAGGGCTGAAGCTTTCTTT. The encoded protein is CASSLSGARAEAFF.

The chain combines TRBV6-6 with TRBJ1-5, with 9 nucleotides matching TRBD1. Germline CDR1 reads MNHNY; CDR2 reads SVGAGI (reference sequence). CDR3 size: 14 residues. J lost 12 bases, V lost 8 bases, and 14 bases had no gene match. CDR3 nucleotides: TGTGCCAGCGCCGACAGGGGGAGATTTTTAGTCCAGCATTTT. It is translated as CASADRGRFLVQHF.

This clone was observed once. The chain couples TRBV27 to TRBJ2-2; TRBD2 agrees at 11 bases. The V segment lost 3 bases and the J segment 6 bases; nucleotides outside the gene matches: 6. This CDR3 contains 16 residues. CDR1 and CDR2 from the germline V gene are MNHEY and SMNVEV (reference sequence). The CDR3 loop reads CASSFRLAGGAGELFF. CDR3 bases: TGTGCCAGCAGTTTTCGGCTAGCGGGAGGTGCCGGGGAGCTGTTTTTT.

The chain links TRBV6-2 or TRBV6-3 to TRBJ1-6, with TRBD1 matching over 7 bases. The V and J ends lost 2 bases and 7 bases, in that order; junction bases with no gene match: 8. Germline-derived CDR1 and CDR2 are MNHEY and SVGEGT. The CDR3 length is 16 residues. For the CDR3, the DNA is TGTGCCAGCAGTTACGGGGCAGGGGGGATGAATTCACCCCTCCACTTT. Its translation: CASSYGAGGMNSPLHF.

The chain couples TRBV6-1 to TRBJ2-3; possible D gene TRBD2, 5 bases. The CDR3 extends over 16 amino acids. The V gene's germline CDR1 is MNHNS and CDR2 SASEGT. Trimming took 2 bases from V and 5 from J, leaving 17 bases between them. CDR3 residues: CASSERSASRRDTQYF. As DNA, the CDR3 is TGTGCCAGCAGTGAAAGGTCGGCTAGCCGAAGAGATACGCAGTATTTT.

This chain uses TRBV12-3 or TRBV12-4 with TRBJ1-2; D perhaps matches TRBD1 (5 bases). The V end lost 6 bases, the J end lost 4 bases, and 6 bases lay between the germline ends. The CDR3 totals 11 residues. DNA of the CDR3: TGTGCCAGCAGCACAGGCTATGGCTACACCTTC. As protein: CASSTGYGYTF.

The gene calls are TRBV19 and TRBJ1-5; D gene unclear. Trimming stripped 1 base from V and 7 bases from J, with 11 bases between. The CDR3 totals 14 residues. In germline, CDR1 is LNHDA, CDR2 SQIVND (reference sequence). The CDR3 region is CASSIGPKNQPQHF. DNA for the CDR3: TGTGCCAGTAGTATAGGGCCAAAGAACCAGCCCCAGCATTTT.

This chain links TRBV4-2 with TRBJ2-1, with 7 bases identical to TRBD2. Germline-derived CDR1 and CDR2 are LGHNA and YNFKEQ. The CDR3 has 16 amino acids. The J segment lost 2 bases and the V segment lost 0 bases, leaving 4 bases of the junction unmatched. The CDR3 DNA is TGTGCCAGCAGCCAAGATGGCAGCGGGGCCTACAATGAGCAGTTCTTC. Amino acids: CASSQDGSGAYNEQFF.